Listed below are T cell receptor beta chains from one sample, sequenced in a study of shared clonotypes between healthy human individuals. TCRdb's table, derived via immunoSEQ multiplex PCR, lists solely in-frame clones and lacks some. Of some 2.4 million clones listed, 80% to 95% are singletons. The sequenced sample consisted of naive CD4+ T cells from PBMCs. Receptors were obtained from a young man in good health. Some clones in this sample may be carry-over from other donors' samples. Both conserved end residues are part of each CDR3. A D gene is named only where the DNA matches it firmly. Expanded clones are given a class, and other clones once, few, many or no size at all.

TGTGCCAGCAGCAACACCGCAAACACTGAAGCTTTCTTT	CASSNTANTEAFF	NA	NA	TRBV7-9	TRBJ1-1
TGCGCCAGCAGCCGAATACCGTCTAGGGGCTACACCTTC	CASSRIPSRGYTF	NA	NA	TRBV4-3	TRBJ1-2
TGTGCCAGCAGTCCGAGTCGGACTAGCGGGATTCGTCTGTACTTC	CASSPSRTSGIRLYF	NA	TRBD2	TRBV6-5	TRBJ2-5
TGTGCCAGCAGCCCCCCGGGGGGGCGACGAGAGACCCAGTACTTC	CASSPPGGRRETQYF	NA	TRBD2	TRBV7-9	TRBJ2-5
TGTGCCAGCAGGAACAGGACCACCGGGGAGCTGTTTTTT	CASRNRTTGELFF	NA	NA	TRBV11-3	TRBJ2-2
TGTGCCGGCAGCCAAGATGCGGGCAATCAGCCCCAGCATTTT	CAGSQDAGNQPQHF	once	NA	TRBV4-2	TRBJ1-5
TGTGCCAGCAGCTCCTGGGGGACTAGCGGGGTGAGCACAGATACGCAGTATTTT	CASSSWGTSGVSTDTQYF	NA	TRBD2	TRBV7-9	TRBJ2-3
TGTGCCAGCAGTTTTGTGTTTGGGCCAGGGAGCGGTAATGAGCAGTTCTTC	CASSFVFGPGSGNEQFF	NA	NA	TRBV28	TRBJ2-1
TGTGCCAGCAGCTTAGGTAGCGGGTTCACCAATGAGCAGTTCTTC	CASSLGSGFTNEQFF	NA	TRBD2	TRBV7-3	TRBJ2-1
TGTGCCAGCAGCTTAGACGGGAGGGCCTTCTACAATGAGCAGTTCTTC	CASSLDGRAFYNEQFF	NA	TRBD2	TRBV7-2	TRBJ2-1
TGTGCCACCAGCAGAGGCGGCACTAGCGGGAGGGCCTCTGGGCAGTACTTC	CATSRGGTSGRASGQYF	NA	TRBD2	TRBV15	TRBJ2-7
TGTGCCAGCAGCTCAAAACAGCCCACTGCGAGCACCATATATTTT	CASSSKQPTASTIYF	NA	NA	TRBV7-9	TRBJ1-3
TGTGCCAGCAGTATAGCAGGTGGCAACTATGGCTACACCTTC	CASSIAGGNYGYTF	NA	NA	TRBV28	TRBJ1-2
TGTGCCAGCAGCCGAGCCCCCCAGAGCGGGAGGGCCTACGAGCAGTACTTC	CASSRAPQSGRAYEQYF	NA	TRBD2	TRBV4-2	TRBJ2-7
TGCGCCAGCAGCTCATCGACATGGGCAGAGACCCAGTACTTC	CASSSSTWAETQYF	NA	NA	TRBV5-1	TRBJ2-5
TGTGCCAGCAGCTTAGCGCTCGAGCGACCTACTAATGAAAAACTGTTTTTT	CASSLALERPTNEKLFF	once	NA	TRBV7-8	TRBJ1-4
TGTGCCAGTCGGGGGGGCAGGGGCCTCACAGATACGCAGTATTTT	CASRGGRGLTDTQYF	NA	TRBD2	TRBV6-1	TRBJ2-3
TGTGCCAGCAATTTGGGGGCCCCCAAGACGCAGTATTTT	CASNLGAPKTQYF	NA	NA	TRBV28	TRBJ2-3
TGCGCCAGCAGCCGCTCCCTCGGGGGAACGGCATTCTACGAGCAGTACTTC	CASSRSLGGTAFYEQYF	NA	NA	TRBV5-1	TRBJ2-7
TGCGCCAGCAGCCGTTGGACTAGCGGGGCAGATACGCAGTATTTT	CASSRWTSGADTQYF	NA	TRBD2	TRBV5-1	TRBJ2-3
TGTGCCAGCAGCTTACAGGGGGGTACCTACAATGAGCAGTTCTTC	CASSLQGGTYNEQFF	NA	NA	TRBV7-3	TRBJ2-1
TGTGCCTGGAGTGGAAAACAGGGGGCGGGGGAAAAACTGTTTTTT	CAWSGKQGAGEKLFF	NA	TRBD1	TRBV30	TRBJ1-4
TGCGCCAGCATAGGGGGCCTCACAGATACGCAGTATTTT	CASIGGLTDTQYF	NA	TRBD1	TRBV5-1	TRBJ2-3
TGTGCCAGCAGCCCGGGGCTAGCGGGATTTCAGTACTTC	CASSPGLAGFQYF	NA	TRBD2	TRBV28	TRBJ2-4
TGTGCCAGCAGCCGGGGAGGACTAGCGGGATACGAGCAGTACTTC	CASSRGGLAGYEQYF	NA	TRBD2	TRBV5-4	TRBJ2-7
TGCGCCAGCAGCCCGACAGGGGAGGATGATACGCAGTATTTT	CASSPTGEDDTQYF	NA	TRBD1	TRBV5-1	TRBJ2-3